The 18 T cell receptor beta chains below were found in one sample sequenced in a study of T cells of healthy individuals. One entry per CDR3 protein results from TCRdb running MiXCR on the 5' RACE reads. The repertoire consists of 90,000 to 100,000 distinct CDR3 sequences, with about 16% occurring once and the leading ten covering 6.2%. These receptors originate from a human donor in good health.

The rearrangement joins TRBV5-5 to TRBJ1-1, with D tentatively TRBD1 (5 bases). V lost 4 bases to trimming and J lost 3 bases, with 10 bases between them. Germline values: CDR1 SGHKS, CDR2 YYEKEE (reference sequence). CDR3 size: 13 residues. The chain's CDR3 is CASSQLGDTEAFF. The CDR3 region has the DNA TGTGCCAGCAGCCAGCTAGGGGACACTGAAGCTTTCTTT.

This clonotype has a handful of counts. This chain uses TRBV5-1 with TRBJ2-5; TRBD2 might be the D (6 bases). Germline-derived CDR1 and CDR2 are SGHRS and YFSETQ. V was clipped by 4 bases and J by 2 bases, with 15 bases between them. The CDR3 totals 15 residues. The CDR3 DNA follows: TGCGCCAGCAGCGGAGGGTCCGGGGGACAAGAGACCCAGTACTTC. This encodes CASSGGSGGQETQYF.

This clonotype has more than one count but fewer than ten. The J gene is TRBJ2-5, the V gene TRBV7-2; no firm D call. The CDR3 contains 13 residues. Trimming cost V 5 bases and J 2 bases, with 9 bases left between them. Germline V gene lookup returns CDR1 SGHTA and CDR2 FQGNSA. This chain's CDR3 is CASSVYWQETQYF. The CDR3, as DNA: TGTGCCAGCAGCGTTTACTGGCAAGAGACCCAGTACTTC.

This CDR3 is CASSPYAAGTFTDTQYF. In DNA, the CDR3 is TGTGCCAGCAGCCCTTATGCGGCGGGGACTTTCACAGATACGCAGTATTTT. The rearrangement joins TRBV7-2 to TRBJ2-3, with D possibly being TRBD2 (6 bases). Germline CDR1 and CDR2: SGHTA and FQGNSA. The CDR3 consists of 17 residues. Trimming took off 5 bases at V and 2 bases at J, with 20 bases between the two ends.

This clonotype was recorded at least ten times. The CDR3 sequence is CASRLLLVAGGRNEQFF. DNA of the CDR3: TGTGCCAGCAGGCTCCTGCTAGTAGCGGGAGGTAGGAATGAGCAGTTCTTC. The chain has TRBV7-2 and TRBJ2-1; 10 bases match TRBD2. CDR1 is SGHTA, CDR2 FQGNSA, per germline. With 6 bases clipped from V and 7 bases from J, the junction kept 15 bases outside the gene matches. CDR3 length: 17 amino acids.

Ten or more counts support this clonotype. The chain has TRBV2 and TRBJ2-7, with 13 positions matching TRBD2. Germline assignment: CDR1 SNHLY and CDR2 FYNNEI. The CDR3 loop spans 14 amino acids. The ends lost 6 bases at V and 3 bases at J; junction bases unmatched: 2. The CDR3 protein is CASRRTSGGYEQYF. The CDR3 nucleotides read TGTGCCAGCAGGCGGACTAGCGGGGGCTACGAGCAGTACTTC.

In this sample, this clonotype turned up many times. The chain joins TRBV18 to TRBJ1-5; maybe TRBD1 (5 bases). CDR1 KGHSH and CDR2 LQKENI come from the germline V gene. This CDR3 region has 14 residues. V was cut by 2 bases and J by 1 base, with 6 bases left in between. The CDR3 spells CASSPGGSNQPQHF. The CDR3 bases are TGTGCCAGCTCACCAGGGGGGAGCAATCAGCCCCAGCATTTT.

The chain links TRBV29-1 to TRBJ2-2; tentative D call: TRBD2 (6 bases). V was trimmed by 4 bases and J by 5 bases, leaving 8 bases between them. The V gene's germline CDR1 is SQVTM and CDR2 ANQGSEA. The CDR3 consists of 12 residues. In nucleotides, the CDR3 is TGCAGCGTTGTTCGGGGGACCGGGGAGCTGTTTTTT. Protein sequence: CSVVRGTGELFF.

The J gene is TRBJ2-5, the V gene TRBV4-1; TRBD2 matches 12 bases. The V gene's germline CDR1 is MGHRA and CDR2 YSYEKL. This CDR3 region has 17 residues. With V trimmed by 1 base and J by 4 bases, 7 bases remained unmatched. CDR3 sequence (DNA): TGCGCCAGCAGCCAAGGCCTAGCGGGGGGGCCCCCAGAGACCCAGTACTTC. The encoded protein is CASSQGLAGGPPETQYF.

In its sample, this clonotype was seen many times. This rearrangement joins TRBV28 to TRBJ2-3, with TRBD2 matching 7 bases. The CDR3 loop spans 15 amino acids. Germline assignment: CDR1 MDHEN and CDR2 SYDVKM. V dropped 5 bases and J dropped 3; count of bases not matched to a gene: 8. In DNA form, the CDR3 reads TGTGCCAGCAGTCATTTCGCGGGAGTTACAGATACGCAGTATTTT. This gives the protein CASSHFAGVTDTQYF.

This clonotype showed up many times. The chain is built from TRBV6-6 and TRBJ2-7, with D tentatively TRBD2 (5 bases). V lost 0 bases and J 1 base, leaving 10 bases between the germline ends. The CDR3 runs 15 residues. Germline V lookup: CDR1 MNHNY, CDR2 SVGAGI (reference sequence). The CDR3 loop is CASSYSWGESYEQYF. The CDR3 DNA reads as TGTGCCAGCAGTTACTCGTGGGGAGAGTCCTACGAGCAGTACTTC.

The chain employs TRBV6-2 or TRBV6-3 and TRBJ2-1; TRBD2 matches at 13 bases. This CDR3 is 17 amino acids long. V shed 5 bases and J 0 bases; nucleotides not matched to a gene: 4. CDR1 MNHEY and CDR2 SVGEGT come from the germline V gene. In DNA form, the CDR3 reads TGTGCCAGCAGTCGGACTAGCGGGAGAAGCTCCTACAATGAGCAGTTCTTC. Residues: CASSRTSGRSSYNEQFF.

This clonotype turned up a few times. CDR3: CSASGGTQETQYF. CDR3 coding DNA: TGCAGTGCTAGCGGGGGGACCCAAGAGACCCAGTACTTC. The chain recombines TRBV20-1 with TRBJ2-5; 7 bases map to TRBD2. The ends lost 3 bases at V and 1 base at J; junction bases unmatched: 2. This CDR3 is built from 13 residues. The V gene's germline CDR1 is DFQATT and CDR2 SNEGSKA (reference sequence).

V and J are TRBV20-1 and TRBJ1-6, with 9 bases matching TRBD1. V shed 4 bases and J 1 base; nucleotides not matched to a gene: 5. Germline loops: CDR1 DFQATT, CDR2 SNEGSKA (reference sequence). This CDR3 has 16 residues. CDR3 sequence reads: CSATQGASSYNSPLHF. The DNA for the CDR3 is TGCAGTGCTACACAGGGGGCGAGTTCCTATAATTCACCCCTCCACTTT.

This clonotype was recorded at least ten times. The CDR3 sequence is CASREVENSPLHF. Here the CDR3 DNA reads TGTGCCAGCAGGGAGGTAGAAAATTCACCCCTCCACTTT. The gene calls are TRBV28 and TRBJ1-6; no clear D gene. CDR3 length: 13 residues. CDR1 is MDHEN, CDR2 SYDVKM, per germline. V was trimmed by 6 bases and J by 7 bases, leaving 10 bases between them. Based on the CDR3 plus reference TRBV28 and TRBJ1-6, the full variable domain is DVKVTQSSRYLVKRTGEKVFLECVQDMDHENMFWYRQDPGLGLRLIYFSYDVKMKEKGDIPEGYSVSREKKERFSLILESASTNQTSMYLCASREVENSPLHFGNGTRLTVT.

The chain uses TRBV10-3 and TRBJ2-3; no clear D gene. Per germline, CDR1 ENHRY and CDR2 SYGVKD. There are 14 residues in the CDR3. The ends were cut back, 0 bases at V and 6 bases at J, with 10 bases in the middle. CDR3 loop: CAISESLSGDTQYF. In DNA form, the CDR3 reads TGTGCCATCAGTGAGTCGTTGAGTGGCGATACGCAGTATTTT.

This clonotype was seen at least ten times. The chain joins TRBV20-1 to TRBJ1-1, with a possible D match to TRBD1 (5 bases). The CDR3 spans 14 residues. Germline V gene data show CDR1 as DFQATT and CDR2 as SNEGSKA (reference sequence). Trimming pared 3 bases from V and 3 bases from J, leaving 14 bases between. CDR3 residues: CSARSGRADTEAFF. As DNA, the CDR3 is TGCAGTGCTAGGTCCGGCAGGGCAGACACTGAAGCTTTCTTT.

This clonotype was seen a handful of times. This sequence joins TRBV5-1 and TRBJ2-1; no clear D gene. Trimming shortened V by 0 bases and J by 5 bases, and 9 bases separated the two germline ends. The germline gives CDR1 SGHRS, CDR2 YFSETQ. The CDR3 sequence is 14 residues long. This CDR3 reads CASSLDGQHNEQFF. CDR3 coding DNA: TGCGCCAGCAGCTTGGATGGGCAACACAATGAGCAGTTCTTC.